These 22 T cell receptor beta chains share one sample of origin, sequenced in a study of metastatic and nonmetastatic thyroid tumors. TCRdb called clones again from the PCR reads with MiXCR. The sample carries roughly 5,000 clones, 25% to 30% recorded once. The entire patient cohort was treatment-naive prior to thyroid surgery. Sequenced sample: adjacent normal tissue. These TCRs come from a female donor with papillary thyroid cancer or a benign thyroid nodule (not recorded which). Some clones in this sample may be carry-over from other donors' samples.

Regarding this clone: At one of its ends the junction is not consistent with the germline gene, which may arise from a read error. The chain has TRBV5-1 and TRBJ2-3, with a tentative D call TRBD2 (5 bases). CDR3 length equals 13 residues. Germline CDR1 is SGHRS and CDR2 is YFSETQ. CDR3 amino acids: CTSSRSTRDTQYF. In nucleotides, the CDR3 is TGCACCAGCAGCCGATCTACTAGAGATACGCAGTATTTT.

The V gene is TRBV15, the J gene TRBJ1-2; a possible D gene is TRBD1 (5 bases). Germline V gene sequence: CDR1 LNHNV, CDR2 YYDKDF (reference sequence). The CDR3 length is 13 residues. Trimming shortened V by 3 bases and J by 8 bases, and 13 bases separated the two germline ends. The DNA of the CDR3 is TGTGCCACCAGCAGCTTAGCAGGGCGAGGCTACACCTTC. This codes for CATSSLAGRGYTF.

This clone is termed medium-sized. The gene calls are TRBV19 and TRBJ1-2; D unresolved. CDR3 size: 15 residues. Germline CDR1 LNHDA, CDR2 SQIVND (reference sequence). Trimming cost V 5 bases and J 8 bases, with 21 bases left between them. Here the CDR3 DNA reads TGTGCCAGTAGTCCCCCGGTAACCCGAATCGGGGGCTACACCTTC. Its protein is CASSPPVTRIGGYTF.

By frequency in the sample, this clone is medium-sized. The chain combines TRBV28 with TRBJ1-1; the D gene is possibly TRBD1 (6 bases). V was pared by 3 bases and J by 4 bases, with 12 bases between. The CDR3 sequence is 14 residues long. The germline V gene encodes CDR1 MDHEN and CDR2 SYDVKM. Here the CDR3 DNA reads TGTGCCAGCAGTTTGATGGGAGGGGGCACTGAAGCTTTCTTT. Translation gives CASSLMGGGTEAFF. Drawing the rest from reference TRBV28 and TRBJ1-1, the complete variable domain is DVKVTQSSRYLVKRTGEKVFLECVQDMDHENMFWYRQDPGLGLRLIYFSYDVKMKEKGDIPEGYSVSREKKERFSLILESASTNQTSMYLCASSLMGGGTEAFFGQGTRLTVV.

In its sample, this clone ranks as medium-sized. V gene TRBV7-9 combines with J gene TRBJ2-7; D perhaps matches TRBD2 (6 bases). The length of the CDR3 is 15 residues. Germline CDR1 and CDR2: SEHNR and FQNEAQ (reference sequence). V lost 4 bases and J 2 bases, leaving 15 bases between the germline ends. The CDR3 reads CASSYALAPTYEQYF. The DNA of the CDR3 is TGTGCCAGCAGCTACGCGCTAGCGCCTACCTACGAGCAGTACTTC.

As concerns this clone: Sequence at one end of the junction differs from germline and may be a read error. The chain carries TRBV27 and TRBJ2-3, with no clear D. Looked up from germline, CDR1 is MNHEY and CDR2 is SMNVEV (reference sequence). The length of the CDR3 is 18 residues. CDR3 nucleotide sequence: TGTGCCGGCAGTTTACTCGGACCATGGCGCTCTTCCACAGATACGCAGTATTTT. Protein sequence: CAGSLLGPWRSSTDTQYF.

The CDR3 region is CASSYDGSYNEQFF. As DNA, the CDR3 is TGTGCCAGCAGCTACGACGGGTCCTACAATGAGCAGTTCTTC. J is TRBJ2-1 and V is TRBV7-2; D gene ambiguous. This CDR3 region has 14 residues. V was clipped by 4 bases and J by 1 base, with 8 bases between them. Germline V gene data show CDR1 as SGHTA and CDR2 as FQGNSA.

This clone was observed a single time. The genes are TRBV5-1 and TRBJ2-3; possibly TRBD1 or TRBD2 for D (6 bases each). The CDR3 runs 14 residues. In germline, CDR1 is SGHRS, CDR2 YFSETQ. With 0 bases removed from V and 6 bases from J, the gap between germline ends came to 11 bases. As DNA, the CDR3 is TGCGCCAGCAGCTTGGAAGGGGGGCAGGATACGCAGTATTTT. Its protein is CASSLEGGQDTQYF.

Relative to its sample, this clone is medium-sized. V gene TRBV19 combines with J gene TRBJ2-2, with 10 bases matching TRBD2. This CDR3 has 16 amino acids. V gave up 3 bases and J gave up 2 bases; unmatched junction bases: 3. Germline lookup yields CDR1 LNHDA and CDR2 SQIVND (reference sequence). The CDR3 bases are TGTGCCAGTAGTATGGTAGCGGGAGGCAACACCGGGGAGCTGTTTTTT. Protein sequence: CASSMVAGGNTGELFF.

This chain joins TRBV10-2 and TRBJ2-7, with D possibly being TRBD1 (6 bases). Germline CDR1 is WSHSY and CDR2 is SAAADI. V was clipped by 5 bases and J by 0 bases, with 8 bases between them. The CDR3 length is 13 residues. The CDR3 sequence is CASSWDTSYEQYF. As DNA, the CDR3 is TGCGCCAGCAGTTGGGACACCTCCTACGAGCAGTACTTC.

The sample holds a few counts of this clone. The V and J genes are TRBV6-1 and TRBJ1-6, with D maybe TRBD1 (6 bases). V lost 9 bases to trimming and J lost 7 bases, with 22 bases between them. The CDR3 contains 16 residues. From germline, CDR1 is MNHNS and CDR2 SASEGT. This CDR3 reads CASSPRGGSHNSPLHF. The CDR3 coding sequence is TGTGCCAGTTCCCCCCGAGGGGGGTCGCACAATTCACCCCTCCACTTT.

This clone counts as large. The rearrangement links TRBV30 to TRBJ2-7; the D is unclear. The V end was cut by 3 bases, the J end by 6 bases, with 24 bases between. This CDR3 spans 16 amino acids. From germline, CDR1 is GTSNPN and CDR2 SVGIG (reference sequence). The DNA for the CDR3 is TGTGCCTGGAGCCTAGGCCATGGGTGGGCGGCAAGCGAGCAGTACTTC. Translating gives CAWSLGHGWAASEQYF.

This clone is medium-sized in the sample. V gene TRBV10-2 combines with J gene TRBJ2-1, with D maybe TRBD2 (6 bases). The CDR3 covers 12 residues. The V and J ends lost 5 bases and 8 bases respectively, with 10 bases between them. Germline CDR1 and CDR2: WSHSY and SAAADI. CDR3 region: CASSHASDEQFF. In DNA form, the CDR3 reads TGCGCCAGCAGTCACGCTAGCGATGAGCAGTTCTTC.

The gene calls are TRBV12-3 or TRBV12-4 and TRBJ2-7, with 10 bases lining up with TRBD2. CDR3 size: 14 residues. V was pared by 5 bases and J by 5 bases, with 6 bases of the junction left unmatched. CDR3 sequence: CASSSGRAIDEQYF. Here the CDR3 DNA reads TGTGCCAGCAGTAGCGGGAGGGCCATCGACGAGCAGTACTTC.

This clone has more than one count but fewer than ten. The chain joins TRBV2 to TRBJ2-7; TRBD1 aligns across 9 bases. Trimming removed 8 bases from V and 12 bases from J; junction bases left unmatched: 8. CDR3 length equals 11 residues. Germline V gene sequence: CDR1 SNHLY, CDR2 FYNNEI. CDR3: CASADRGWRYF. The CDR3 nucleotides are TGTGCCAGCGCGGACAGGGGCTGGCGGTACTTC. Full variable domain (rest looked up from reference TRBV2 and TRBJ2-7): EPEVTQTPSHQVTQMGQEVILRCVPISNHLYFYWYRQILGQKVEFLVSFYNNEISEKSEIFDDQFSVERPDGSNFTLKIRSTKLEDSAMYFCASADRGWRYFGPGTRLTVT.

The CDR3 DNA reads as TGTGCCAGCAGTTTAATAGGGTTTGGAGACGAGCAGTACTTC. Translating it yields CASSLIGFGDEQYF. The genes are TRBV27 and TRBJ2-7; D unclear. Germline CDR1 and CDR2: MNHEY and SMNVEV (reference sequence). V gave up 2 bases and J gave up 5 bases, with 13 bases separating them. CDR3 size: 14 residues.

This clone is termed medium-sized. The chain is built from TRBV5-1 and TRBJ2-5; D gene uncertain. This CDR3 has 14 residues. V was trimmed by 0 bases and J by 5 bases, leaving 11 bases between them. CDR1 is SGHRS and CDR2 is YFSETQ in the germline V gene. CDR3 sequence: CASSLDNVPETQYF. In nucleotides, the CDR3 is TGCGCCAGCAGCTTGGACAACGTGCCGGAGACCCAGTACTTC.

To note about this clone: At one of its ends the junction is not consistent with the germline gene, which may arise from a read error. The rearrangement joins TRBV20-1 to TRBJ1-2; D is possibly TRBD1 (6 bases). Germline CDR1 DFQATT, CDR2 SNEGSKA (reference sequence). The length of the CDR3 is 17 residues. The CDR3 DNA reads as TGCAGTGCTAGATCGCAGGGGTTGAGCGGGGACATCTATTGCTACACCTTC. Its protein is CSARSQGLSGDIYCYTF.

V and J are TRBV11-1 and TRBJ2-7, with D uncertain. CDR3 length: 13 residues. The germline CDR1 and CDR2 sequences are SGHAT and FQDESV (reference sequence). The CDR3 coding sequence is TGTGCGAGCTGCTTAGTTTCTGCACTCGAGCAGTACTTC. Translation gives CASCLVSALEQYF.

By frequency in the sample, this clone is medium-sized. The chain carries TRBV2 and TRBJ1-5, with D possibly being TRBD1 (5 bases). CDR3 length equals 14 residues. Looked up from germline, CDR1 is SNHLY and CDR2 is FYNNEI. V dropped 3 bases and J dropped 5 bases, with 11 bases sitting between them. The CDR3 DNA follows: TGTGCCAGCAGTGAGGACATCTCCTATCAGCCCCAGCATTTT. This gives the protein CASSEDISYQPQHF.

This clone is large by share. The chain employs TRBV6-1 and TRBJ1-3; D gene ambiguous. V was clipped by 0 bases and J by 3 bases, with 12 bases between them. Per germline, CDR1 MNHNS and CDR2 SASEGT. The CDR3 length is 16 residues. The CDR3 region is CASSEAWVEFGNTIYF. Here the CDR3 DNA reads TGTGCCAGCAGTGAAGCGTGGGTAGAATTTGGAAACACCATATATTTT.

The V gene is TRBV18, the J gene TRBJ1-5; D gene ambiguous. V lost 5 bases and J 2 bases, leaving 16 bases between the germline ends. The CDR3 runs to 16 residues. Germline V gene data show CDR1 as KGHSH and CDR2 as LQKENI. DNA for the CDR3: TGTGCCAGCTCAGAAACTACCACGTCGGGCAATCAGCCCCAGCATTTT. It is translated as CASSETTTSGNQPQHF.